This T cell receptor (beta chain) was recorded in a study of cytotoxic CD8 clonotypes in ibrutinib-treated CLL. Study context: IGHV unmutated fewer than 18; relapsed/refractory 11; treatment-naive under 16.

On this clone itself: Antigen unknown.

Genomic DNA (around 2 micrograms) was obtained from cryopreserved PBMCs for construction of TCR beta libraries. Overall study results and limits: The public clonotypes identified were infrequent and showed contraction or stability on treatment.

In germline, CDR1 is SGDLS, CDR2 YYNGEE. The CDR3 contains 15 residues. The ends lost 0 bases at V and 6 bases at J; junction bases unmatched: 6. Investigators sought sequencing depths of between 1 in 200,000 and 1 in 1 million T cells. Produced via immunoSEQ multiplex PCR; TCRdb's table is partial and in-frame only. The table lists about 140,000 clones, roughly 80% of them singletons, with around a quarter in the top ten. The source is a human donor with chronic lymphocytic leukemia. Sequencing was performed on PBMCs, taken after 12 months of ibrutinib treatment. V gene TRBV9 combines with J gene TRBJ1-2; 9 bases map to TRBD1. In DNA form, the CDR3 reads TGTGCCAGCAGCGTAGGGGTGGGGACAGGGAATGGCTACACCTTC. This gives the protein CASSVGVGTGNGYTF.